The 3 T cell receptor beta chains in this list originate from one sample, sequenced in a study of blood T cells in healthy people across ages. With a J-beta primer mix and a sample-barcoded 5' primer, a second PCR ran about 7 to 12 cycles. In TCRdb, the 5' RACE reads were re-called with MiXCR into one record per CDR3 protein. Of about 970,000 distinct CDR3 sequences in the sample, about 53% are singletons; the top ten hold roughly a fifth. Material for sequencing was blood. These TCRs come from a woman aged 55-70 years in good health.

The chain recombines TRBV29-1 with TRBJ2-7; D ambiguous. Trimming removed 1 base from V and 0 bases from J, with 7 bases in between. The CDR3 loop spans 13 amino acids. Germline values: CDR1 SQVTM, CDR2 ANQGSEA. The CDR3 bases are TGCAGCGTTGAAGTACCGCTCTCCTACGAGCAGTACTTC. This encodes CSVEVPLSYEQYF.

In DNA, the CDR3 is TGTGCCAGCAGCTCCCACCGGGACTCGAGCTCCTACGAGCAGTACTTC. Protein: CASSSHRDSSSYEQYF. The chain uses TRBV7-6 and TRBJ2-7, with D possibly being TRBD2 (6 bases). Germline CDR1 is SGHVS and CDR2 is FNYEAQ. The CDR3 sequence is 16 residues long. The V end was cut by 4 bases, the J end by 0 bases, with 16 bases between.

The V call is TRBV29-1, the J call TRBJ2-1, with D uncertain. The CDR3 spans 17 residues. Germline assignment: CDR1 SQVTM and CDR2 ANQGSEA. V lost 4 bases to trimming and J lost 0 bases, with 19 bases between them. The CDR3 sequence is CSVAQSAGVSSYNEQFF. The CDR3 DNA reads TGCAGCGTTGCTCAATCAGCAGGTGTGAGCTCCTACAATGAGCAGTTCTTC.